Shown below are 31 T cell receptor beta chains from a single sample sequenced in a study of cytomegalovirus exposure and HLA in healthy donors. 60 Vbeta and 13 Jbeta primers were used in PCR. This table comes from immunoSEQ multiplex PCR, and its TCRdb copy is limited to in-frame clones, with some not included. The sample lists roughly 120,000 clones, 80% occurring once. The sample consisted of PBMCs. Every receptor here comes from a male donor in good health and CMV-seronegative.

V gene TRBV5-1 combines with J gene TRBJ2-3; TRBD2 might be the D (6 bases). This CDR3 has 15 amino acids. V lost 3 bases, J lost 2 bases, and 13 bases lay in between. Looked up from germline, CDR1 is SGHRS and CDR2 is YFSETQ. CDR3 coding DNA: TGCGCCAGCAGCTGGCCGGGGGTTTCCACAGATACGCAGTATTTT. This sequence encodes CASSWPGVSTDTQYF.

This clone has a handful of counts. The V gene is TRBV28, the J gene TRBJ2-5; the match to TRBD2 covers 11 bases. The CDR3 runs to 19 residues. Germline CDR1 reads MDHEN; CDR2 reads SYDVKM. V shed 4 bases and J 2 bases; nucleotides not matched to a gene: 15. This chain's CDR3 is CASSYPLAGGRGVQETQYF. DNA for the CDR3: TGTGCCAGCAGTTATCCCCTAGCGGGGGGCCGAGGGGTTCAAGAGACCCAGTACTTC.

The V and J genes are TRBV7-9 and TRBJ1-1, with D uncertain. The ends were cut back, 5 bases at V and 11 bases at J, with 15 bases in the middle. CDR3 length equals 12 residues. Germline V CDR1 and CDR2: SEHNR, FQNEAQ (reference sequence). The CDR3 sequence: CASSPRAGMAFF. The CDR3 nucleotides are TGTGCCAGCAGCCCGCGAGCGGGGATGGCTTTCTTT. The whole variable domain, remainder taken from reference TRBV7-9 and TRBJ1-1, is DTGVSQNPRHKITKRGQNVTFRCDPISEHNRLYWYRQTLGQGPEFLTYFQNEAQLEKSRLLSDRFSAERPKGSFSTLEIQRTEQGDSAMYLCASSPRAGMAFFGQGTRLTVV.

This clone was seen only a few times. V gene TRBV5-1 combines with J gene TRBJ2-7, with a tentative D call TRBD1 (6 bases). Trimming stripped 1 base from V and 0 bases from J, with 11 bases between. There are 15 residues in the CDR3. Germline CDR1 reads SGHRS; CDR2 reads YFSETQ. Here the CDR3 reads CASSLRQGHSYEQYF. The CDR3 nucleotides are TGCGCCAGCAGCTTGCGGCAGGGGCACTCCTACGAGCAGTACTTC.

The J gene is TRBJ1-2, the V gene TRBV29-1, with 9 bases aligning to TRBD1. Germline CDR1 and CDR2: SQVTM and ANQGSEA. V trimming: 4 bases; J trimming: 7 bases; junction bases outside the gene matches: 7. The CDR3 covers 13 residues. CDR3 nucleotide sequence: TGCAGCGTTGCCGGGGGACAGGGTAGTGGCTACACCTTC. Its protein product is CSVAGGQGSGYTF.

The chain has TRBV28 and TRBJ1-4; D remains ambiguous. The CDR3 has 15 amino acids. V was shortened by 1 base and J by 7 bases, with 13 bases between the two germline ends. Germline V CDR1 and CDR2: MDHEN, SYDVKM. CDR3 residues: CASSLSRHGSEKLFF. The CDR3 DNA reads TGTGCCAGCAGTTTATCGCGGCACGGAAGTGAAAAACTGTTTTTT.

This clone was counted a single time. The chain couples TRBV6-1 to TRBJ1-1; D gene ambiguous. The V end lost 6 bases, the J end lost 0 bases, and 8 bases lay between the germline ends. Germline V gene sequence: CDR1 MNHNS, CDR2 SASEGT. The CDR3 contains 13 residues. The CDR3 bases are TGTGCCAGCAGGTCCTACTTGAACACTGAAGCTTTCTTT. Residues: CASRSYLNTEAFF.

The chain carries TRBV5-1 and TRBJ2-7; D is possibly TRBD2 (5 bases). Germline V gene sequence: CDR1 SGHRS, CDR2 YFSETQ. V was trimmed by 8 bases and J by 3 bases, leaving 18 bases between them. The CDR3 length is 14 residues. CDR3 region: CASSRVAVRYEQYF. CDR3 nucleotide sequence: TGCGCCAGTTCGAGGGTGGCTGTTCGCTACGAGCAGTACTTC. The entire variable domain, with the rest obtained from reference TRBV5-1 and TRBJ2-7, is as follows: KAGVTQTPRYLIKTRGQQVTLSCSPISGHRSVSWYQQTPGQGLQFLFEYFSETQRNKGNFPGRFSGRQFSNSRSEMNVSTLELGDSALYLCASSRVAVRYEQYFGPGTRLTVT.

V usage is TRBV7-2 and J usage is TRBJ2-5; D is possibly TRBD2 (5 bases). Germline values: CDR1 SGHTA, CDR2 FQGNSA. V was trimmed by 5 bases and J by 5 bases, leaving 12 bases between them. This CDR3 spans 13 amino acids. This CDR3 reads CASSTGVGETQYF. The CDR3 bases are TGTGCCAGCAGCACCGGGGTCGGGGAGACCCAGTACTTC.

The rearrangement uses TRBV19 and TRBJ2-4; the match to TRBD1 covers 9 bases. Looked up from germline, CDR1 is LNHDA and CDR2 is SQIVND (reference sequence). This CDR3 contains 14 residues. The junction had 10 bases not matched to a gene; V was cut back by 4 bases and J by 12 bases. The CDR3 sequence is CASSTTGGASSQYF. Written as DNA, the CDR3 is TGTGCCAGTAGTACGACAGGGGGGGCGAGCAGTCAGTACTTC.

V and J are TRBV5-6 and TRBJ1-3; no clear D gene. Germline V gene lookup returns CDR1 SGHDT and CDR2 YYEEEE. V was clipped by 1 base and J by 3 bases, with 5 bases between them. This CDR3 is 13 amino acids long. The CDR3 bases are TGTGCCAGCAGCTTGCACGGTGGAAACACCATATATTTT. Protein product: CASSLHGGNTIYF.

The CDR3 sequence: CASSWGQRGQETQYF. CDR3 bases: TGTGCCAGCAGCTGGGGACAGAGGGGCCAAGAGACCCAGTACTTC. This chain uses TRBV5-4 with TRBJ2-5, with 7 bases identical to TRBD1. J lost 1 base, V lost 3 bases, and 6 bases had no gene match. CDR1 is SGHNT and CDR2 is YYREEE in the germline V gene (reference sequence). The CDR3 has 15 residues.

The chain uses TRBV11-3 and TRBJ2-1; 13 bases align to TRBD2. The germline V gene has CDR1 SGHNT and CDR2 YENEEA. This CDR3 spans 17 amino acids. J lost 7 bases, V lost 4 bases, and 10 bases had no gene match. The CDR3 here is CASSSRTSGGTGNEQFF. CDR3 coding DNA: TGTGCCAGCAGCTCGCGGACTAGCGGGGGCACGGGGAATGAGCAGTTCTTC.

This clone was counted between two and nine times. The V gene is TRBV27, the J gene TRBJ1-5, with D perhaps matching TRBD1 (5 bases). V was cut by 5 bases and J by 2 bases, with 13 bases left in between. The CDR3 runs to 15 residues. Germline loops: CDR1 MNHEY, CDR2 SMNVEV (reference sequence). The CDR3: CASSAGRAGNQPQHF. CDR3 coding DNA: TGTGCCAGCAGTGCGGGACGCGCGGGCAATCAGCCCCAGCATTTT.

The chain joins TRBV30 to TRBJ1-1; D is possibly TRBD1 (6 bases). This CDR3 has 14 amino acids. The V and J ends lost 2 bases and 3 bases respectively, with 13 bases between them. Germline V lookup: CDR1 GTSNPN, CDR2 SVGIG (reference sequence). The CDR3 DNA sequence: TGTGCCTGGAGTCCGACAGGCACTTACACTGAAGCTTTCTTT. This translates into CAWSPTGTYTEAFF.

This chain connects TRBV5-5 to TRBJ2-5; 8 nucleotides line up with TRBD1. This CDR3 is built from 15 residues. J gave up 3 bases and V 4 bases, and 8 bases lay outside the gene matches. CDR1 is SGHKS, CDR2 YYEKEE, per germline (reference sequence). The CDR3 nucleotides are TGTGCCAGCAGCGCGGGGACAGGCAAAAAAGAGACCCAGTACTTC. It codes for CASSAGTGKKETQYF.

CDR3 in DNA: TGTGCCAGTAGTATCTTCGGACTAGCGGGGAGCGGTGAGCAGTTCTTC. Its translation: CASSIFGLAGSGEQFF. The chain links TRBV19 to TRBJ2-1; TRBD2 aligns across 12 bases. Germline CDR1 and CDR2: LNHDA and SQIVND (reference sequence). Trimming cost V 3 bases and J 9 bases; bases outside gene matches: 9. The CDR3 length is 16 residues. Full variable domain (missing parts from reference TRBV19 and TRBJ2-1): DGGITQSPKYLFRKEGQNVTLSCEQNLNHDAMYWYRQDPGQGLRLIYYSQIVNDFQKGDIAEGYSVSREKKESFPLTVTSAQKNPTAFYLCASSIFGLAGSGEQFFGPGTRLTVL.

CDR3 sequence: CASSKQGAGANVLTF. The CDR3 nucleotides are TGTGCCAGCAGCAAACAGGGTGCTGGGGCCAACGTCCTGACTTTC. The chain couples TRBV6-6 to TRBJ2-6; TRBD1 might be the D (6 bases). Germline CDR1 and CDR2: MNHNY and SVGAGI (reference sequence). The V end was cut by 6 bases, the J end by 2 bases, with 11 bases between. This CDR3 spans 15 amino acids.

The chain links TRBV29-1 to TRBJ2-3; maybe TRBD1 (6 bases). Germline V gene data show CDR1 as SQVTM and CDR2 as ANQGSEA. Trimming removed 7 bases from V and 6 bases from J, with 14 bases in between. This CDR3 contains 12 residues. The CDR3 nucleotides read TGCAGCGGGGGCCCAGGGGCGGATACGCAGTATTTT. This gives the protein CSGGPGADTQYF.

This chain joins TRBV7-3 and TRBJ2-1; 8 bases line up with TRBD2. The germline V gene encodes CDR1 SGHTA and CDR2 FQGTGA. Unmatched junction bases numbered 14, after V lost 5 bases and J lost 8 bases. The length of the CDR3 is 16 residues. CDR3 sequence reads: CASSPSVYGGADEQFF. CDR3 bases: TGTGCCAGCAGCCCCTCGGTGTACGGGGGGGCGGATGAGCAGTTCTTC.

For this clone: At one of its ends the junction is not consistent with the germline gene, which may arise from a read error. The rearrangement joins TRBV6-1 to TRBJ2-5, with 7 bases aligning to TRBD1. Germline CDR1 reads MNHNS; CDR2 reads SASEGT. CDR3 size: 15 residues. Written as DNA, the CDR3 is TGTGCCAGCGGTGACTCGACAGGGATCGAAGAGACCCAGTACTTC. Translation gives CASGDSTGIEETQYF.

This chain uses TRBV5-4 with TRBJ1-3; tentative D call: TRBD1 (5 bases). The germline V gene has CDR1 SGHNT and CDR2 YYREEE (reference sequence). Trimming took 0 bases from V and 4 from J, leaving 14 bases between them. The length of the CDR3 is 16 residues. The CDR3 sequence is CASSLGRQGAGNTIYF. The DNA for the CDR3 is TGTGCCAGCAGCTTGGGGCGTCAGGGTGCCGGAAACACCATATATTTT.

This sequence joins TRBV7-9 and TRBJ2-5, with no clear D. V lost 2 bases, J lost 3 bases, and 13 bases lay in between. The CDR3 length is 15 residues. The germline gives CDR1 SEHNR, CDR2 FQNEAQ (reference sequence). For the CDR3, the DNA is TGTGCCAGCAGCTTAAATCTTGGAGTGGAAGAGACCCAGTACTTC. It specifies CASSLNLGVEETQYF.

A word on this clone: The junction and the germline gene differ at one end; a read error may be behind it. The chain links TRBV28 to TRBJ2-6, with D possibly TRBD2 on 6 matching bases. CDR1 MDHEN and CDR2 SYDVKM come from the germline V gene. The CDR3 runs to 13 residues. This chain's CDR3 is CATGVGGANGLTF. In DNA, the CDR3 is TGTGCCACCGGCGTCGGCGGGGCCAACGGCCTGACTTTC.

The rearrangement uses TRBV5-4 and TRBJ2-7, with TRBD2 identical over 8 bases. V was pared by 1 base and J by 1 base, with 7 bases of the junction left unmatched. Looked up from germline, CDR1 is SGHNT and CDR2 is YYREEE (reference sequence). This CDR3 is built from 16 residues. The CDR3 loop reads CASSLRGSGTSYEQYF. The CDR3 DNA follows: TGTGCCAGCAGCTTGCGGGGTAGCGGGACTTCCTACGAGCAGTACTTC.

V usage is TRBV2 and J usage is TRBJ2-1, with 16 bases matching TRBD2. The germline CDR1 and CDR2 sequences are SNHLY and FYNNEI. V was pared by 6 bases and J by 6 bases, with 5 bases of the junction left unmatched. The CDR3 sequence is 16 residues long. The chain's CDR3 is CASRPGLAGGGNEQFF. CDR3 bases: TGTGCCAGCAGGCCGGGACTAGCGGGAGGGGGCAATGAGCAGTTCTTC.

In this sample, this clone turned up a few times. The chain employs TRBV19 and TRBJ1-2; tentative D call: TRBD1 (6 bases). Looked up from germline, CDR1 is LNHDA and CDR2 is SQIVND (reference sequence). This CDR3 has 17 residues. V gave up 3 bases and J gave up 0 bases, with 17 bases separating them. This chain's CDR3 is CASSIGIGTGTNYGYTF. The CDR3 DNA reads TGTGCCAGTAGTATTGGGATCGGTACAGGGACTAACTATGGCTACACCTTC.

The rearrangement joins TRBV4-1 to TRBJ1-1; tentative D call: TRBD1 (5 bases). Looked up from germline, CDR1 is MGHRA and CDR2 is YSYEKL. This CDR3 has 15 residues. Trimming took off 0 bases at V and 2 bases at J, with 10 bases between the two ends. In nucleotides, the CDR3 is TGCGCCAGCAGCCAAGACAGGGTCGGAAACACTGAAGCTTTCTTT. It encodes CASSQDRVGNTEAFF.

The chain uses TRBV23-1 and TRBJ1-2; the D gene is possibly TRBD1 (5 bases). TRBV23-1 has ORF status, its function being uncertain. The V and J ends lost 6 bases and 5 bases respectively, with 16 bases between them. The CDR3 covers 14 residues. Written as DNA, the CDR3 is TGCGCCAGCAGGGACAAGGAAGAACGGTATGGCTACACCTTC. Translating gives CASRDKEERYGYTF.

The CDR3 nucleotides read TGTGCCAGCTCACCAGGGGGGTATGAGCAGTTCTTC. Its translation: CASSPGGYEQFF. This rearrangement joins TRBV18 to TRBJ2-1; weak D call: TRBD2 (6 bases). This CDR3 is 12 amino acids long. With 2 bases removed from V and 8 bases from J, the gap between germline ends came to 7 bases. The germline V gene has CDR1 KGHSH and CDR2 LQKENI.

This chain connects TRBV25-1 to TRBJ2-3; weak D call: TRBD2 (6 bases). The CDR3 totals 18 residues. Germline V gene data show CDR1 as MGHDK and CDR2 as SYGVNS. Deletions cut 1 base from V and 0 bases from J, with 17 bases between. DNA for the CDR3: TGTGCCAGCAGTGAATTTCGGATTAGCGGAACTAGCACAGATACGCAGTATTTT. Encoded protein: CASSEFRISGTSTDTQYF.